Each of the 16 T cell receptor beta chains below was sequenced from the same sample in a study of blood T cell repertoires in COVID-19. Data came from immunoSEQ multiplex PCR; TCRdb stores just in-frame clones and leaves some out. The sample includes some 220,000 clones, approximately 84% of them seen just once. Input material: peripheral blood. All receptors derive from a man aged 50-59 years who had recovered from COVID-19.

This clone was counted once. The J gene is TRBJ1-2, the V gene TRBV28, with 8 bases lining up with TRBD1. The V segment lost 3 bases and the J segment 8 bases; nucleotides outside the gene matches: 2. The CDR3 is made up of 12 amino acids. The germline V gene encodes CDR1 MDHEN and CDR2 SYDVKM. CDR3 nucleotides: TGTGCCAGCAGTTTCACAGGGGGAGGCTACACCTTC. Protein: CASSFTGGGYTF.

The V and J genes are TRBV5-1 and TRBJ2-2; the D gene is possibly TRBD1 (5 bases). Germline V gene sequence: CDR1 SGHRS, CDR2 YFSETQ. Trimming took off 2 bases at V and 5 bases at J, with 16 bases between the two ends. CDR3 length: 16 amino acids. The CDR3 DNA is TGCGCCAGCAGCTTTTATCGTCAGGGTGGAACCGGGGAGCTGTTTTTT. Protein product: CASSFYRQGGTGELFF.

The CDR3 reads CASSLRQGANEQFF. DNA of the CDR3: TGCGCCAGCAGCTTGAGACAGGGGGCGAATGAGCAGTTCTTC. The chain combines TRBV5-1 with TRBJ2-1; 10 bases are a match to TRBD1. The V gene's germline CDR1 is SGHRS and CDR2 YFSETQ. CDR3 size: 14 residues. The J segment lost 7 bases and the V segment lost 1 base, leaving 2 bases of the junction unmatched.

V usage is TRBV3-1 (or the pseudogene TRBV3-2) and J usage is TRBJ1-6; D call uncertain. CDR3 length: 12 amino acids. Germline V CDR1 and CDR2: LGHDT, YNNKEL (reference sequence). With 3 bases removed from V and 11 bases from J, the gap between germline ends came to 8 bases. CDR3 sequence (DNA): TGTGCCAGCAGCCATGGGCGTACACCCCTCCACTTT. It yields the protein CASSHGRTPLHF.

The chain carries TRBV6-1 and TRBJ2-3; tentatively, D is TRBD2 (6 bases). The length of the CDR3 is 15 residues. The germline gives CDR1 MNHNS, CDR2 SASEGT. Trimming stripped 3 bases from V and 6 bases from J, with 16 bases between. The DNA for the CDR3 is TGTGCCAGCAGTGACCTTAGCGGTTCGTCCGATACGCAGTATTTT. This translates into CASSDLSGSSDTQYF.

The gene calls are TRBV6-5 and TRBJ1-4; D is perhaps TRBD1 (5 bases). The CDR3 consists of 15 residues. Trimming took off 6 bases at V and 5 bases at J, with 16 bases between the two ends. The germline gives CDR1 MNHEY, CDR2 SVGAGI. CDR3 region: CASRNGHGRNEKLFF. CDR3 bases: TGTGCCAGCAGGAATGGACACGGGAGGAATGAAAAACTGTTTTTT.

This clone was detected only once. This sequence joins TRBV5-1 and TRBJ2-3; no reliable D call. The CDR3 has 17 residues. The V end was cut by 0 bases, the J end by 9 bases, with 23 bases between. The germline CDR1 and CDR2 sequences are SGHRS and YFSETQ. The CDR3 protein is CASSLGASFPSRSTQYF. The CDR3 region has the DNA TGCGCCAGCAGCTTGGGGGCCAGTTTCCCTTCAAGAAGCACGCAGTATTTT.

This clone was seen just once. The rearrangement joins TRBV29-1 to TRBJ2-5, with D possibly TRBD1 on 6 matching bases. The V and J ends lost 3 bases and 5 bases respectively, with 13 bases between them. Germline-derived CDR1 and CDR2 are SQVTM and ANQGSEA. There are 13 residues in the CDR3. CDR3 in amino acids: CSVESRGLETQYF. CDR3 bases: TGCAGCGTTGAGAGCAGGGGATTGGAGACCCAGTACTTC.

The CDR3 DNA reads TGTGCCAGCAGCGTAGTAGGACTTGGGACCCAGTACTTC. Protein product: CASSVVGLGTQYF. This rearrangement joins TRBV9 to TRBJ2-5; weak D call: TRBD2 (5 bases). The CDR3 has 13 amino acids. Looked up from germline, CDR1 is SGDLS and CDR2 is YYNGEE. Trimming took 0 bases from V and 7 from J, leaving 10 bases between them. The variable domain in full, completed from reference TRBV9 and TRBJ2-5, reads DSGVTQTPKHLITATGQRVTLRCSPRSGDLSVYWYQQSLDQGLQFLIQYYNGEERAKGNILERFSAQQFPDLHSELNLSSLELGDSALYFCASSVVGLGTQYFGPGTRLLVL.

The chain carries TRBV28 and TRBJ2-7; a possible D gene is TRBD2 (7 bases). The length of the CDR3 is 16 residues. The germline V gene encodes CDR1 MDHEN and CDR2 SYDVKM. V lost 2 bases and J lost 3, with 17 bases in between. The CDR3: CASSLIRGGFGYEQYF. The CDR3 nucleotides are TGTGCCAGCAGTTTAATAAGGGGGGGGTTTGGCTACGAGCAGTACTTC.

CDR3 amino acids: CASRAGGEYTQYF. The CDR3 region has the DNA TGTGCCAGCAGGGCGGGGGGGGAGTATACGCAGTATTTT. The V and J genes are TRBV28 and TRBJ2-3, with TRBD2 matching over 9 bases. CDR1 and CDR2 from the germline V gene are MDHEN and SYDVKM. This CDR3 is 13 amino acids long. Losses at the gene ends were 6 bases for V and 7 bases for J; bases not matched to a gene: 5.

The chain uses TRBV5-6 and TRBJ1-1, with no clear D. Germline V gene lookup returns CDR1 SGHDT and CDR2 YYEEEE. Trimming shortened V by 1 base and J by 3 bases, and 10 bases separated the two germline ends. The CDR3 runs to 14 residues. CDR3 in DNA: TGTGCCAGCAGCTTGAGGACTGCGTACACTGAAGCTTTCTTT. This encodes CASSLRTAYTEAFF.

V and J are TRBV18 and TRBJ1-1; no reliable D call. Germline-derived CDR1 and CDR2 are KGHSH and LQKENI. This CDR3 region has 14 residues. V was clipped by 2 bases and J by 1 base, with 8 bases between them. In DNA, the CDR3 is TGTGCCAGCTCACCAGAGGTAACGAACACTGAAGCTTTCTTT. Residues: CASSPEVTNTEAFF.

The chain recombines TRBV19 with TRBJ1-2; 8 bases map to TRBD1. Germline CDR1 is LNHDA and CDR2 is SQIVND (reference sequence). The CDR3 runs 17 residues. The trim removed 5 bases at V and 5 bases at J, leaving 16 bases unmatched. As DNA, the CDR3 is TGTGCCAGTAGTCTCACCGAGGGGACAGGCCGAAGGTATGGCTACACCTTC. Translated: CASSLTEGTGRRYGYTF.

The rearrangement uses TRBV28 and TRBJ2-1, with 8 bases identical to TRBD2. Germline V gene lookup returns CDR1 MDHEN and CDR2 SYDVKM. The CDR3 extends over 13 amino acids. J lost 6 bases, V lost 8 bases, and 6 bases had no gene match. CDR3 DNA sequence: TGTGCCAGCTCTGGGACTAGGTCCAATGAGCAGTTCTTC. Protein product: CASSGTRSNEQFF.

V gene TRBV21-1 combines with J gene TRBJ2-7; the table's D call of TRBD1 was not tested on the DNA. TRBV21-1 is shown as a pseudogene. This CDR3 is 16 amino acids long. CDR3 coding DNA: TGTGCCAGCAGCACCCGGACAGGGCAGTCCTACTACGAGCAGTACTTC. Translated: CASSTRTGQSYYEQYF.